There are a few counts of the clone carrying this TCR beta chain. Its specificity is not known. Constant-segment primers served in 5'RACE that generated TCR alpha and TCR beta cDNA libraries bearing sample barcodes and UMIs. TCRdb processed the 5' RACE reads anew with MiXCR; each CDR3 protein has one entry. This sample carries about 500,000 distinct CDR3 sequences, about 20% of them seen once, and the ten largest clones take 12%. This entry is derived from a study of T-cell memory formation after mild COVID-19. Overall study findings and caveats: Specificity for SARS-CoV-2 was not confirmed among the second-wave clones peaking on day 37. Clones that shrank (day 15 to 85) were balanced CD4/CD8, whereas later expanders leaned CD4+. Mainly in CM and EM were contracting CD4+ clones; CD8+ were in EMRA.

The TCR sequence derives from an adult woman who had mild COVID-19 (a few samples of this study predate the infection). Cell type and time point are not known. The sequencing sample was made of PBMCs or a T cell subset sorted from them (not recorded which).

CDR3 sequence reads: CASSLEETSGGNTQYF. For the CDR3, the DNA is TGTGCCAGCAGCTTAGAAGAGACTAGCGGGGGAAATACGCAGTATTTT. This chain links TRBV7-9 with TRBJ2-3, with 12 bases that match TRBD2. Germline CDR1 and CDR2: SEHNR and FQNEAQ (reference sequence). Trimming removed 1 base from V and 7 bases from J; junction bases left unmatched: 6. CDR3 length: 16 residues.